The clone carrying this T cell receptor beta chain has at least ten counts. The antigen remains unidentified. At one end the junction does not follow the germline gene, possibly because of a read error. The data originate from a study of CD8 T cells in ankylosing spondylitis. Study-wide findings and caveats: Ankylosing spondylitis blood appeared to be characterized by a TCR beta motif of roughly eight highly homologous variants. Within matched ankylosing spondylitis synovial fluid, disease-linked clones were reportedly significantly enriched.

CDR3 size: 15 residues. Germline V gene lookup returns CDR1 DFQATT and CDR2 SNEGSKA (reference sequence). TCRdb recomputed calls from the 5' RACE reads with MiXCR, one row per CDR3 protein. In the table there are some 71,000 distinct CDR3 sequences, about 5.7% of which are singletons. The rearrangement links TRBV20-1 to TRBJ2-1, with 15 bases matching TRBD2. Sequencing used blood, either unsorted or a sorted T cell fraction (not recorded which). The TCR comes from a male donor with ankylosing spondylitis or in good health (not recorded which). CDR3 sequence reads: CCADGTSGGNNEQFF. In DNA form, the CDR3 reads TGCTGTGCTGACGGGACTAGCGGGGGGAACAATGAGCAGTTCTTC.